These 25 T cell receptor beta chains originate from one sample sequenced in a study of cytomegalovirus exposure and HLA in healthy donors. The study ran its PCR with 60 Vbeta and 13 Jbeta primers. The data were produced by immunoSEQ multiplex PCR, yet TCRdb's version contains in-frame clones alone and is incomplete. In the table there are 170,000 or so clones, 80% to 85% of which are singletons. Sequenced: PBMCs. Every receptor here comes from a man aged 50 to 59 in good health and CMV-seronegative.

The chain has TRBV4-1 and TRBJ2-7; a possible D gene is TRBD1 (5 bases). Germline loops: CDR1 MGHRA, CDR2 YSYEKL. The CDR3 consists of 15 residues. Trimming cost V 7 bases and J 6 bases, with 22 bases left between them. CDR3 loop: CASTRGLDVGAEQYF. Here the CDR3 DNA reads TGCGCCAGCACTAGGGGCCTAGATGTGGGCGCCGAGCAGTACTTC.

The genes are TRBV10-3 and TRBJ1-2; possible D gene TRBD1, 6 bases. V lost 1 base and J lost 4, with 10 bases in between. The CDR3 loop spans 14 amino acids. In germline, CDR1 is ENHRY, CDR2 SYGVKD. CDR3 sequence: CAISELQGTYGYTF. CDR3 nucleotide sequence: TGTGCCATCAGTGAGTTACAGGGCACCTATGGCTACACCTTC.

The J gene is TRBJ1-5, the V gene TRBV18, with 8 bases fitting TRBD1. Trimming at V came to 3 bases and at J to 16 bases, leaving 20 bases not matched to a gene. Germline-derived CDR1 and CDR2 are KGHSH and LQKENI. The CDR3 spans 16 residues. The CDR3 nucleotides are TGTGCCAGCTCACCGTCCCTAGAAAACGGACAGGGCGCGAAACATTTT. This translates into CASSPSLENGQGAKHF.

Here the CDR3 reads CASSVGGTTNTEAFF. CDR3 coding DNA: TGTGCCAGCAGCGTAGGTGGGACAACAAACACTGAAGCTTTCTTT. The rearrangement links TRBV9 to TRBJ1-1, with D perhaps matching TRBD1 (6 bases). Trimming removed 0 bases from V and 2 bases from J, with 11 bases in between. CDR1 and CDR2 from the germline V gene are SGDLS and YYNGEE. This CDR3 spans 15 amino acids.

V gene TRBV19 combines with J gene TRBJ2-3; the match to TRBD2 covers 10 bases. This CDR3 is built from 17 residues. The germline V gene has CDR1 LNHDA and CDR2 SQIVND (reference sequence). Unmatched junction bases numbered 16, after V lost 6 bases and J lost 7 bases. This chain's CDR3 is CASSLPVSSGRLNTQYF. CDR3 DNA: TGTGCCAGTAGCCTACCCGTATCTAGCGGGAGATTGAATACGCAGTATTTT.

V and J are TRBV27 and TRBJ1-1; tentatively, D is TRBD1 (5 bases). The CDR3 covers 14 residues. Germline V lookup: CDR1 MNHEY, CDR2 SMNVEV (reference sequence). V was trimmed by 2 bases and J by 0 bases, leaving 7 bases between them. The CDR3 nucleotides read TGTGCCAGCAGTTTACAAGGGGTGAACACTGAAGCTTTCTTT. Translated, it gives CASSLQGVNTEAFF.

The CDR3 protein is CASSQARSASGENEQFF. The CDR3 DNA is TGCGCCAGCAGCCAAGCCCGGAGCGCTAGCGGGGAAAATGAGCAGTTCTTC. The chain couples TRBV4-1 to TRBJ2-1, with TRBD2 matching over 9 bases. Germline-derived CDR1 and CDR2 are MGHRA and YSYEKL. There are 17 residues in the CDR3. The J segment lost 7 bases and the V segment lost 1 base, leaving 11 bases of the junction unmatched.

V and J are TRBV9 and TRBJ2-7; a weak D match, TRBD1 (5 bases). This CDR3 spans 13 amino acids. Germline V gives CDR1 SGDLS, CDR2 YYNGEE. Trimming left V 10 bases short and J 0 bases short, with 14 bases between. This chain's CDR3 is CAGHTVVSYEQYF. CDR3 DNA sequence: TGTGCCGGACACACGGTGGTCTCCTACGAGCAGTACTTC.

The sample holds a few counts of this clone. CDR3 DNA: TGTGCCAGCAGGGGAGGGACATTCTATGGCTACACCTTC. Its translation is CASRGGTFYGYTF. The chain is built from TRBV7-9 and TRBJ1-2; D perhaps matches TRBD1 (6 bases). V was pared by 6 bases and J by 4 bases, with 12 bases between. The CDR3 length is 13 residues. In germline, CDR1 is SEHNR, CDR2 FQNEAQ (reference sequence).

The V call is TRBV7-2, the J call TRBJ1-1; 7 nucleotides match TRBD1. The germline V gene encodes CDR1 SGHTA and CDR2 FQGNSA. The CDR3 extends over 13 amino acids. Trimming at V came to 6 bases and at J to 3 bases, leaving 4 bases not matched to a gene. CDR3 sequence: CASRDRRHTEAFF. The CDR3 DNA reads TGTGCCAGCAGGGACAGGAGGCACACTGAAGCTTTCTTT.

The rearrangement uses TRBV19 and TRBJ2-2, with no clear D. The CDR3 covers 15 residues. Trimming removed 1 base at V and 5 bases at J, with 11 bases between. The germline CDR1 and CDR2 sequences are LNHDA and SQIVND (reference sequence). The DNA of the CDR3 is TGTGCCAGTAGTATAGGATCCACGAGGACCGGGGAGCTGTTTTTT. It codes for CASSIGSTRTGELFF.

The chain is built from TRBV1 and TRBJ2-1; the table names TRBD2, a call not compared with the DNA. TRBV1 is termed a pseudogene. The CDR3 spans 17 residues. CDR3 in DNA: TGCACCAGCAGCCCTCTGGGGCGGGGGGGCCATCACAATGAGCAGTTCTTC. Its translation is CTSSPLGRGGHHNEQFF.

This clone has only one observation. This chain connects TRBV4-2 to TRBJ2-3; 9 positions agree with TRBD2. This CDR3 is 16 amino acids long. Unmatched junction bases numbered 6, after V lost 0 bases and J lost 5 bases. In germline, CDR1 is LGHNA, CDR2 YNFKEQ. CDR3 in DNA: TGTGCCAGCAGCCAAGATGGCGGGAGGGCCGAAGATACGCAGTATTTT. Translating it yields CASSQDGGRAEDTQYF.

The chain couples TRBV18 to TRBJ2-5; possibly TRBD1 for D (6 bases). CDR3 size: 14 residues. Trimming cost V 3 bases and J 3 bases, with 11 bases left between them. Germline-derived CDR1 and CDR2 are KGHSH and LQKENI. The CDR3 region is CASSPVAGEETQYF. The CDR3 nucleotides read TGTGCCAGCTCACCGGTAGCAGGGGAAGAGACCCAGTACTTC.

V usage is TRBV9 and J usage is TRBJ2-2; perhaps TRBD1 as D (6 bases). V was trimmed by 4 bases and J by 2 bases, leaving 21 bases between them. CDR1 and CDR2 (germline): SGDLS, YYNGEE. CDR3 length: 18 residues. The CDR3 sequence: CASSFRTDMISNTGELFF. CDR3 nucleotide sequence: TGTGCCAGCAGCTTCAGGACAGATATGATCAGTAACACCGGGGAGCTGTTTTTT.

The CDR3 here is CSVEASSTDTQYF. The DNA of the CDR3 is TGCAGCGTTGAAGCTTCGAGCACAGATACGCAGTATTTT. V and J are TRBV29-1 and TRBJ2-3, with unresolved D. The V gene lost 1 base and the J gene lost 0 bases, with 5 bases spanning the gap. From germline, CDR1 is SQVTM and CDR2 ANQGSEA. The CDR3 length is 13 residues.

The chain couples TRBV7-3 to TRBJ1-6; a weak D match, TRBD1 (6 bases). Germline V gives CDR1 SGHTA, CDR2 FQGTGA. The CDR3 totals 16 residues. The ends were cut back, 5 bases at V and 6 bases at J, with 17 bases in the middle. CDR3 nucleotide sequence: TGTGCCAGCAGCCCGCAGGGGAGGGGGGGTAATTCACCCCTCCACTTT. It translates to CASSPQGRGGNSPLHF.

Here the CDR3 DNA reads TGTGCCTGGAGTGTAGCGCGGACAGGGGGCTACCAAGAGACCCAGTACTTC. Encoded protein: CAWSVARTGGYQETQYF. This chain links TRBV30 with TRBJ2-5, with 11 bases aligning to TRBD1. This CDR3 is 17 amino acids long. Germline V gene lookup returns CDR1 GTSNPN and CDR2 SVGIG (reference sequence). V gave up 0 bases and J gave up 0 bases; unmatched junction bases: 6.

The J gene is TRBJ2-3, the V gene TRBV9, with 7 bases matching TRBD2. After removal of 0 bases from V and 6 bases from J, the junction contained 7 bases not matched to a gene. This CDR3 contains 15 residues. CDR1 and CDR2 (germline): SGDLS, YYNGEE. The CDR3 coding sequence is TGTGCCAGCAGCGTAGAGGGGAGGGCCGCCGATACGCAGTATTTT. Its translation: CASSVEGRAADTQYF.

This clone has a single count. The chain uses TRBV11-3 and TRBJ1-5, with D possibly being TRBD1 (5 bases). V was pared by 1 base and J by 4 bases, with 11 bases between. Germline V gives CDR1 SGHNT, CDR2 YENEEA. The CDR3 is 15 amino acids. CDR3 in amino acids: CASSLGSTENQPQHF. DNA for the CDR3: TGTGCCAGCAGCTTAGGTTCGACAGAAAATCAGCCCCAGCATTTT.

The rearrangement uses TRBV6-6 and TRBJ2-7; no reliable D call. This CDR3 contains 14 residues. V gave up 7 bases and J gave up 1 base, with 14 bases separating them. Looked up from germline, CDR1 is MNHNY and CDR2 is SVGAGI (reference sequence). The CDR3 region is CASTNLGSSYEQYF. CDR3 in DNA: TGTGCCAGCACGAATTTGGGCAGTTCCTACGAGCAGTACTTC.

The CDR3 coding sequence is TGTGCCAGCAGCCAAATGACTAGTTTCAGCACAGATACGCAGTATTTT. The encoded protein is CASSQMTSFSTDTQYF. The J gene is TRBJ2-3, the V gene TRBV9, with D perhaps matching TRBD2 (6 bases). The germline V gene has CDR1 SGDLS and CDR2 YYNGEE. The CDR3 sequence is 16 residues long. V was shortened by 4 bases and J by 0 bases, with 15 bases between the two germline ends.

DNA of the CDR3: TGTGCCAGCAGCTTAGGACAGGGTAGTACTGAGCAGTTCTTC. This encodes CASSLGQGSTEQFF. The genes are TRBV7-9 and TRBJ2-1; 7 nucleotides agree with TRBD1. With 1 base clipped from V and 9 bases from J, the junction kept 6 bases outside the gene matches. Germline CDR1 SEHNR, CDR2 FQNEAQ (reference sequence). CDR3 length: 14 amino acids.

This clone has a handful of counts. The rearrangement links TRBV6-7 to TRBJ1-1; D unresolved. TRBV6-7 is sorted into the ORF group, with uncertain function. V gave up 8 bases and J gave up 5 bases, with 9 bases separating them. The CDR3 is 11 amino acids. CDR3: CASPGVTEAFF. The CDR3, as DNA: TGTGCCAGCCCCGGGGTAACTGAAGCTTTCTTT.

This chain uses TRBV11-3 with TRBJ2-7; the D gene is possibly TRBD1 (5 bases). The CDR3 has 18 residues. Deletions cut 1 base from V and 1 base from J, with 20 bases between. Germline V gene data show CDR1 as SGHNT and CDR2 as YENEEA. CDR3 sequence: CASSLAAQGFYPSYEQYF. As DNA, the CDR3 is TGTGCCAGCAGCTTAGCCGCCCAGGGTTTTTATCCTTCCTACGAGCAGTACTTC.